Sequencing of this TCR beta chain was carried out in a study of control samples from healthy donors and cancer patients (dated by TCRdb to about 2020). Libraries were prepared through the immunoSEQ multiplex PCR assay. Here the immuneACCESS table is served through TCRdb, limited to in-frame sequences with V and J called. Missing clones are a known gap in these copies; in checked studies unresolved V genes cover under half, and the rest lacks a known reason. The sample profile shows about 35,000 clones; approximately 93% of them were found once. Of the sample, around 1.6% is held by the ten largest clones. This clone was seen a single time. Its recognized antigen is unknown. Nothing much larger sits one base from this clone, and base qualities are not available. Reading from cysteine to phenylalanine, the CDR3 counts 13 amino acids. Only CDR3 DNA is held: 39 bases, read in frame from base 1. Trimming removed 5 bases from V and 7 bases from J, leaving 13 bases between the germline ends. CDR1 and CDR2, looked up from the germline V gene, are SGHVS and FNYEAQ.

The chain couples TRBV7-6 to TRBJ2-3; no confident D gene assignment can be made. This receptor was taken from a man aged 40-50 years with colorectal cancer. Sequencing was carried out using PBMCs. CDR3 region: CASSPQLGNTQYF. At the DNA level, the sequence is TGTGCCAGCAGCCCGCAGCTGGGAAATACGCAGTATTTT.